Shown below are 11 T cell receptor beta chains from a single sample sequenced in a study of a mutant IDH1 vaccine in newly diagnosed glioma (dated by TCRdb to about 2021). The antigens of these receptors remain unknown. Interpreted using the paper, the time point label stands for: week 35, safety follow-up. A 20-mer mutant IDH1 peptide at 300 micrograms in Montanide made up each vaccine dose, which was injected subcutaneously together with topical imiquimod. The library was generated by the immunoSEQ multiplex PCR assay. TCRdb obtained this table from immuneACCESS and retained in-frame rearrangements with V and J assigned. These tables miss some clones; where compared with another copy, unresolved V genes account for less than half of the shortfall, and the remainder is unexplained. This sample holds about 32,000 clones; approximately 78% were observed only once. Approximately 7.1% of the sample lies in the top ten.

The sequences come from PBMCs, collected from a glioma patient whose treatment included an IDH1 peptide vaccine. The origin of the receptors is a woman in her late teens or twenties with glioma.

This clone is a singleton in its sample. The chain carries TRBV7-2 and TRBJ2-1; D perhaps matches TRBD1 (6 bases). Trimming shortened V by 5 bases and J by 0 bases, and 11 bases separated the two germline ends. The germline V gene encodes CDR1 SGHTA and CDR2 FQGNSA. CDR3 size: 15 residues. In DNA, the CDR3 is TGTGCCAGCAGCCTACCAGGGGCCTCCTACAATGAGCAGTTCTTC. This gives the protein CASSLPGASYNEQFF.

This clone was observed a few times. This chain joins TRBV7-9 and TRBJ1-1; D remains ambiguous. Trimming removed 3 bases at V and 1 base at J, with 6 bases between. This CDR3 contains 13 residues. CDR1 SEHNR and CDR2 FQNEAQ come from the germline V gene (reference sequence). The CDR3 protein is CASSFGENTEAFF. CDR3 nucleotide sequence: TGTGCCAGCAGCTTCGGGGAGAACACTGAAGCTTTCTTT.

The table lists this clone with a few counts. The rearrangement uses TRBV6-6 and TRBJ2-2; 14 bases are a match to TRBD2. Germline V lookup: CDR1 MNHNY, CDR2 SVGAGI (reference sequence). Trimming cost V 5 bases and J 8 bases; bases outside gene matches: 7. The CDR3 covers 16 residues. Written as DNA, the CDR3 is TGTGCCAGCAGTACCGGGACTAGCGGGAGATCAGGGGAGCTGTTTTTT. Its translation is CASSTGTSGRSGELFF.

The chain joins TRBV5-1 to TRBJ2-4; TRBD2 aligns across 12 bases. Germline V CDR1 and CDR2: SGHRS, YFSETQ. The CDR3 is made up of 17 amino acids. V trimming: 0 bases; J trimming: 7 bases; junction bases outside the gene matches: 8. This CDR3 reads CASSLAPTSGSMNIQYF. For the CDR3, the DNA is TGCGCCAGCAGCTTGGCCCCGACTAGCGGGAGTATGAACATTCAGTACTTC.

This chain uses TRBV4-2 with TRBJ1-4; possible D gene TRBD1, 5 bases. This CDR3 is built from 14 residues. Germline V lookup: CDR1 LGHNA, CDR2 YNFKEQ. V was shortened by 1 base and J by 3 bases, with 6 bases between the two germline ends. CDR3 sequence (DNA): TGTGCCAGCAGCCAAGGACAGTCTAATGAAAAACTGTTTTTT. It encodes CASSQGQSNEKLFF.

The chain has TRBV19 and TRBJ1-5; 9 bases are shared with TRBD1. V dropped 7 bases and J dropped 7; count of bases not matched to a gene: 11. The CDR3 is 15 residues long. Germline CDR1 is LNHDA and CDR2 is SQIVND (reference sequence). CDR3 amino acids: CASKSGTGHVQPQHF. CDR3 sequence (DNA): TGTGCCAGTAAATCCGGGACAGGGCATGTCCAGCCCCAGCATTTT.

A single count supports this clone. The chain carries TRBV10-3 and TRBJ2-2, with 10 positions matching TRBD2. The CDR3 spans 13 residues. Per the germline V gene, CDR1 is ENHRY and CDR2 is SYGVKD. V lost 8 bases, J lost 5 bases, and 2 bases stayed unmatched. The CDR3 loop reads CAISTSGTGELFF. The DNA of the CDR3 is TGTGCCATCTCGACTAGCGGGACCGGGGAGCTGTTTTTT.

The rearrangement uses TRBV5-1 and TRBJ1-1; no definite D call. This CDR3 spans 14 amino acids. V lost 0 bases to trimming and J lost 1 base, with 7 bases between them. Looked up from germline, CDR1 is SGHRS and CDR2 is YFSETQ. The CDR3 here is CASSLVTENTEAFF. CDR3 nucleotide sequence: TGCGCCAGCAGCTTGGTGACCGAGAACACTGAAGCTTTCTTT.

The CDR3 loop reads CASSLSGGAPGELFF. The CDR3 DNA is TGTGCCAGCAGTTTGAGCGGGGGGGCCCCCGGGGAGCTGTTTTTT. V usage is TRBV11-3 and J usage is TRBJ2-2; 10 nucleotides agree with TRBD2. Per the germline V gene, CDR1 is SGHNT and CDR2 is YENEEA. The CDR3 has 15 amino acids. Unmatched junction bases numbered 7, after V lost 6 bases and J lost 6 bases.

The chain joins TRBV7-8 to TRBJ2-7; D is uncertain. This CDR3 spans 14 amino acids. CDR1 is SGHVS, CDR2 FQNEAQ, per germline. V lost 0 bases and J 3 bases, leaving 9 bases between the germline ends. The CDR3 region is CASSLAPQVYEQYF. CDR3 DNA: TGTGCCAGCAGCTTAGCGCCCCAGGTCTACGAGCAGTACTTC.

A single count supports this clone. The chain links TRBV29-1 to TRBJ1-1, with D hard to call. Germline CDR1 SQVTM, CDR2 ANQGSEA. Trimming stripped 7 bases from V and 7 bases from J, with 13 bases between. The CDR3 runs 11 residues. The CDR3 bases are TGCAGCGCTAGACCGGTGGGTGAAGCTTTCTTT. This sequence encodes CSARPVGEAFF.